The 10 T cell receptor beta chains in this list originate from one sample, sequenced in a study of beta chain features in type 1 diabetes. Every isolated RNA sample was fully reverse transcribed, so sequencing captured expressed TCRB transcripts. The protocol was immunoSEQ multiplex PCR, while the TCRdb copy is restricted to in-frame clones and leaves out a portion. The sample includes 350,000 to 450,000 clones, approximately 15% of them seen just once. Sequencing was done on a sample of naive CD4+ T cells from blood. The receptors were gathered from a man aged 30-40 years in good health.

This chain uses TRBV7-8 with TRBJ2-2; D is unclear. Germline V lookup: CDR1 SGHVS, CDR2 FQNEAQ. This CDR3 is 15 amino acids long. The V end lost 8 bases, the J end lost 0 bases, and 13 bases lay between the germline ends. CDR3 amino acids: CASAHKGSNTGELFF. The CDR3 region has the DNA TGTGCCAGCGCGCATAAGGGCTCGAACACCGGGGAGCTGTTTTTT.

Details on this clone: This same CDR3 is encoded by further DNA sequences in the sample. V and J are TRBV30 and TRBJ2-3; perhaps D is TRBD1 or TRBD2 (6 bases each). Germline CDR1 GTSNPN, CDR2 SVGIG (reference sequence). CDR3 length: 12 residues. Between the trimmed V and J ends, which lost 1 base and 6 bases, there was a span of 8 bases. CDR3 sequence: CAWSAGADTQYF. DNA for the CDR3: TGTGCCTGGAGTGCGGGGGCCGATACGCAGTATTTT.

This clone was picked up a small number of times. The chain carries TRBV21-1 and TRBJ2-7; TRBD1 was called by the table and not checked on the DNA. TRBV21-1 is tagged as a pseudogene. The length of the CDR3 is 14 residues. The CDR3 DNA reads as TGTGCCAGCAGGATTGGACAGGGGTTCTACGAGCAGTACGTC. Encoded protein: CASRIGQGFYEQYV.

At least ten counts were recorded for this clone. The chain carries TRBV29-1 and TRBJ2-5, with 14 bases aligning to TRBD2. CDR1 is SQVTM and CDR2 is ANQGSEA in the germline V gene. V dropped 0 bases and J dropped 4; count of bases not matched to a gene: 4. This CDR3 is built from 16 residues. The DNA of the CDR3 is TGCAGCGTTGAAGACGGGACTAGCGGGAGTGCAGAGACCCAGTACTTC. It specifies CSVEDGTSGSAETQYF.

This rearrangement joins TRBV5-6 to TRBJ2-3; 15 nucleotides line up with TRBD2. Per germline, CDR1 SGHDT and CDR2 YYEEEE. CDR3 length: 17 amino acids. The trim removed 2 bases at V and 3 bases at J, leaving 4 bases unmatched. CDR3 amino acids: CASSFLGLAGGTDTQYF. The DNA for the CDR3 is TGTGCCAGCAGCTTCTTGGGACTAGCGGGGGGAACAGATACGCAGTATTTT.

This chain connects TRBV4-1 to TRBJ2-1; either TRBD1 or TRBD2 may supply D (6 bases each). The germline V and J ends were trimmed by 3 bases and 2 bases, with 17 bases remaining between them. From germline, CDR1 is MGHRA and CDR2 YSYEKL. This CDR3 contains 17 residues. The CDR3 sequence is CASSQGPGGRTYNEQFF. For the CDR3, the DNA is TGCGCCAGCAGCCAGGGTCCTGGGGGGCGTACCTACAATGAGCAGTTCTTC.

The V gene is TRBV30, the J gene TRBJ1-5; D gene uncertain. Trimming stripped 0 bases from V and 7 bases from J, with 7 bases between. The CDR3 contains 12 residues. Germline V lookup: CDR1 GTSNPN, CDR2 SVGIG (reference sequence). The CDR3 protein is CAWSVSGQPQHF. The CDR3 DNA reads TGTGCCTGGAGTGTATCTGGGCAGCCCCAGCATTTT.

This chain connects TRBV27 to TRBJ2-5; weak D call: TRBD2 (6 bases). V was clipped by 9 bases and J by 1 base, with 12 bases between them. Germline V gene lookup returns CDR1 MNHEY and CDR2 SMNVEV (reference sequence). The CDR3 runs 13 residues. The CDR3 DNA sequence: TGTGCCAGAGATTTAGCGGCCCAAGAGACCCAGTACTTC. Translation: CARDLAAQETQYF.

This clone was picked up a small number of times. This sequence may be a read error, since a much larger clone differs from it by one base. In the same sample, other DNA sequences code for this CDR3. This chain joins TRBV7-2 and TRBJ2-7, with D unresolved. The germline V and J ends were trimmed by 4 bases and 2 bases, with 3 bases remaining between them. Germline loops: CDR1 SGHTA, CDR2 FQGNSA. The length of the CDR3 is 11 residues. The CDR3 sequence: CASSSAYEQYF. DNA for the CDR3: TGTGCCAGCAGCTCAGCCTACGAGCAGTACTTC. Full variable domain (remainder filled in from reference TRBV7-2 and TRBJ2-7): GAGVSQSPSNKVTEKGKDVELRCDPISGHTALYWYRQSLGQGLEFLIYFQGNSAPDKSGLPSDRFSAERTGGSVSTLTIQRTQQEDSAVYLCASSSAYEQYFGPGTRLTVT.

This clone was observed a few times. The chain couples TRBV10-3 to TRBJ2-5, with 7 bases matching TRBD2. Germline trimming cut 10 bases from V and 1 base from J; bases unmatched to any gene: 3. Per germline, CDR1 ENHRY and CDR2 SYGVKD. The CDR3 is made up of 12 amino acids. Here the CDR3 reads CATGRGQETQYF. The DNA for the CDR3 is TGTGCCACTGGGAGGGGCCAAGAGACCCAGTACTTC.